This passage covers 7 T cell receptor beta chains from one sample sequenced in a study of T cell responses to AZD1222 COVID-19 vaccine. This table comes from immunoSEQ multiplex PCR, and its TCRdb copy is limited to in-frame clones, with some not included. The sample contains some 120,000 clones, around 90% of which appear only once. Sequenced here: peripheral blood, sampled on day 0 of AZD1222 vaccination. These receptors all stem from an adult in good health.

J is TRBJ2-7 and V is TRBV4-1; 9 nucleotides match TRBD1. Germline values: CDR1 MGHRA, CDR2 YSYEKL. V lost 4 bases to trimming and J lost 3 bases; unmatched junction nucleotides: 7. This CDR3 region has 15 residues. The DNA for the CDR3 is TGCGCCAGCAGCCGCGGACAGGGGATGAACTACGAGCAGTACTTC. Amino acid sequence: CASSRGQGMNYEQYF.

The chain joins TRBV6-1 to TRBJ2-3; 9 positions agree with TRBD2. CDR1 MNHNS and CDR2 SASEGT come from the germline V gene. The CDR3 contains 16 residues. J lost 2 bases, V lost 2 bases, and 5 bases had no gene match. The CDR3 region has the DNA TGTGCCAGCAGTGAAAGCCTAGCGGGGCTCACAGATACGCAGTATTTT. It translates to CASSESLAGLTDTQYF.

The J gene is TRBJ2-7, the V gene TRBV11-1; D not resolved. Germline CDR1 reads SGHAT; CDR2 reads FQDESV (reference sequence). V lost 0 bases, J lost 3 bases, and 0 bases lay in between. The CDR3 runs 11 residues. The CDR3 region has the DNA TGTGCCAGCAGCTTAGCCTACGAGCAGTACTTC. Its translation: CASSLAYEQYF.

As to this clone: One end of the junction is discordant with germline, which a read error may explain. The chain recombines TRBV5-5 with TRBJ2-7, with D tentatively TRBD1 (5 bases). The CDR3 is made up of 13 amino acids. In germline, CDR1 is SGHKS, CDR2 YYEKEE (reference sequence). The CDR3 loop is CASSWQGSFEQYF. As DNA, the CDR3 is TGTGCCAGCAGCTGGCAGGGTTCCTTCGAGCAGTACTTC.

This chain links TRBV29-1 with TRBJ1-4; 7 bases line up with TRBD1. The CDR3 consists of 15 residues. V shed 6 bases and J 4 bases; nucleotides not matched to a gene: 11. Germline CDR1 reads SQVTM; CDR2 reads ANQGSEA. The CDR3 coding sequence is TGCAGCGTGTCTTGGTGGACAGGTTGTAATGAAAAACTGTTTTTT. It yields the protein CSVSWWTGCNEKLFF.

The chain links TRBV3-1 (or the pseudogene TRBV3-2) to TRBJ1-1; D not resolved. CDR3 size: 17 residues. The V gene's germline CDR1 is LGHDT and CDR2 YNNKEL (reference sequence). V lost 4 bases and J 4 bases, leaving 22 bases between the germline ends. The CDR3 nucleotides read TGTGCCAGCAGCCTCTACCGGGTACAGTGGTCGGGCACTGAAGCTTTCTTT. It translates to CASSLYRVQWSGTEAFF.

This clone has a single count. CDR3 sequence reads: CASSRDYEQYF. The CDR3 DNA reads TGTGCCAGTAGTAGAGACTACGAGCAGTACTTC. V gene TRBV19 combines with J gene TRBJ2-7; no reliable D call. CDR3 length equals 11 residues. The ends were cut back, 4 bases at V and 3 bases at J, with 4 bases in the middle. Germline CDR1 reads LNHDA; CDR2 reads SQIVND (reference sequence).